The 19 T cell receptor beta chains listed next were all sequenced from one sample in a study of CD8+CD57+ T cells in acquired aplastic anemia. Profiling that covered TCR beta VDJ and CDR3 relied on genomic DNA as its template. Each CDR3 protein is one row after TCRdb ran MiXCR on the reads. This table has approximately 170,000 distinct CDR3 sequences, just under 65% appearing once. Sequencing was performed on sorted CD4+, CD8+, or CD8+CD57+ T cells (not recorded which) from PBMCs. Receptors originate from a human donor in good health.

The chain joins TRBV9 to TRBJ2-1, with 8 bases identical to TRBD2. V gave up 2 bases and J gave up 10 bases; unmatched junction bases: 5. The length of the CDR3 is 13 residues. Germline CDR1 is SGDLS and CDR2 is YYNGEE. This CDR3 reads CASSVTERGEQFF. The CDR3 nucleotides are TGTGCCAGCAGCGTCACTGAGCGGGGGGAGCAGTTCTTC.

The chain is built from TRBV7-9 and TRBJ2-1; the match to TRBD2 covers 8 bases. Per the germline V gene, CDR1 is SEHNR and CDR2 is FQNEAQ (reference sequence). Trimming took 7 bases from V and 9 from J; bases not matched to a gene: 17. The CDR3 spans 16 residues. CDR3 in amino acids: CASNLNRGGSDREQFF. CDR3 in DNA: TGTGCCAGCAACCTAAACCGGGGGGGCAGTGACCGTGAGCAGTTCTTC. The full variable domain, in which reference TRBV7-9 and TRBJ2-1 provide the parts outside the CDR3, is DTGVSQNPRHKITKRGQNVTFRCDPISEHNRLYWYRQTLGQGPEFLTYFQNEAQLEKSRLLSDRFSAERPKGSFSTLEIQRTEQGDSAMYLCASNLNRGGSDREQFFGPGTRLTVL.

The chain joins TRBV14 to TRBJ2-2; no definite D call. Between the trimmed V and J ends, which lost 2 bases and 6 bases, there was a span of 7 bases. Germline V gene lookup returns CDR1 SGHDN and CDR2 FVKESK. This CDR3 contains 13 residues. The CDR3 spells CASSQLVAGELFF. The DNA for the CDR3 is TGTGCCAGCAGCCAACTAGTGGCCGGGGAGCTGTTTTTT.

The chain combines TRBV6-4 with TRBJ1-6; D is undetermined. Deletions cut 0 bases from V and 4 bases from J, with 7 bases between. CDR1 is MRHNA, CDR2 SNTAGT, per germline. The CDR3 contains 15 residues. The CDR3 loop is CASSDSHRYNSPLHF. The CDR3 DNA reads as TGTGCCAGCAGTGACTCACACAGATATAATTCACCCCTCCACTTT.

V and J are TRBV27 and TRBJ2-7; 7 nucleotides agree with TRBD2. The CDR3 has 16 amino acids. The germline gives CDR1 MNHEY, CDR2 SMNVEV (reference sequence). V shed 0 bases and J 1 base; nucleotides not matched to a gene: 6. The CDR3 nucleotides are TGTGCCAGCAGTTTATCGTTCGCGGGAGCGTCCTACGAGCAGTACTTC. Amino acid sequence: CASSLSFAGASYEQYF.

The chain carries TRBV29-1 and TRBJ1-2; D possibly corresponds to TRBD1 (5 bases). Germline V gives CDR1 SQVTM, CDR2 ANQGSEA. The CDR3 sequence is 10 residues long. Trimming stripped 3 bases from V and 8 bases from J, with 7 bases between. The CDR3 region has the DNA TGCAGCGTTGATGGGGGGGGCTACACCTTC. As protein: CSVDGGGYTF.

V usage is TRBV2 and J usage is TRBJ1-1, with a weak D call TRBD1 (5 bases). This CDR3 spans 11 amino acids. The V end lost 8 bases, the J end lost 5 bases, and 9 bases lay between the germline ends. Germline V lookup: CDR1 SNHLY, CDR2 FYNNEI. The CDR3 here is CASFEGTEAFF. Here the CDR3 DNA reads TGTGCCAGCTTCGAGGGGACTGAAGCTTTCTTT. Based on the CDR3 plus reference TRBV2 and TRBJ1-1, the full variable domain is EPEVTQTPSHQVTQMGQEVILRCVPISNHLYFYWYRQILGQKVEFLVSFYNNEISEKSEIFDDQFSVERPDGSNFTLKIRSTKLEDSAMYFCASFEGTEAFFGQGTRLTVV.

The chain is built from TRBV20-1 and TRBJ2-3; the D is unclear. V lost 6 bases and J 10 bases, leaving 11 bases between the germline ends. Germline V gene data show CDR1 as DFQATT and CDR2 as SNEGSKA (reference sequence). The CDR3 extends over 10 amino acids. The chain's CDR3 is CSAISGSQYF. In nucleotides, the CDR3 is TGCAGTGCCATCTCGGGTTCGCAGTATTTT.

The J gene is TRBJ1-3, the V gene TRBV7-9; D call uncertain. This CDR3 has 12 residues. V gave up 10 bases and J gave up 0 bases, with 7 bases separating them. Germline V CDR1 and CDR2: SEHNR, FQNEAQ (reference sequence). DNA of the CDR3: TGTGCCATCCAGTACTCTGGAAACACCATATATTTT. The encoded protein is CAIQYSGNTIYF.

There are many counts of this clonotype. The CDR3 spells CAAPGQSEENTIYF. In DNA, the CDR3 is TGTGCCGCCCCGGGGCAGTCAGAAGAAAACACCATATATTTT. This chain connects TRBV30 to TRBJ1-3; D possibly corresponds to TRBD1 (5 bases). Germline CDR1 is GTSNPN and CDR2 is SVGIG (reference sequence). Trimming left V 8 bases short and J 6 bases short, with 20 bases between. The CDR3 runs to 14 residues.

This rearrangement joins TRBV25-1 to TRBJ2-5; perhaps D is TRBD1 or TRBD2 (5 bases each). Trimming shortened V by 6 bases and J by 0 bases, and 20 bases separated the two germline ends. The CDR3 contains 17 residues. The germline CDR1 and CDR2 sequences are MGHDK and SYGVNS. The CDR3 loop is CASSPMLGDRYQETQYF. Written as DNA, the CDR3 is TGTGCCAGCAGCCCCATGTTGGGGGACCGATACCAAGAGACCCAGTACTTC. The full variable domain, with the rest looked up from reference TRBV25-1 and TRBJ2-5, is EADIYQTPRYLVIGTGKKITLECSQTMGHDKMYWYQQDPGMELHLIHYSYGVNSTEKGDLSSESTVSRIRTEHFPLTLESARPSHTSQYLCASSPMLGDRYQETQYFGPGTRLLVL.

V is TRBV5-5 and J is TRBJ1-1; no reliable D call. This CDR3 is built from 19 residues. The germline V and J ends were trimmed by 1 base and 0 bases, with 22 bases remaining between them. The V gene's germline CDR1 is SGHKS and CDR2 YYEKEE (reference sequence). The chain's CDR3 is CASSLKSTDGQIMNTEAFF. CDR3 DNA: TGTGCCAGCAGCTTGAAGTCGACGGACGGGCAGATAATGAACACTGAAGCTTTCTTT.

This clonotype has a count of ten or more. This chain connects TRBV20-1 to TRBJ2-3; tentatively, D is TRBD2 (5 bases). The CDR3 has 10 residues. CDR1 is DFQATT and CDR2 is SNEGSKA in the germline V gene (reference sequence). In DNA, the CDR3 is TGCAGGGCGAGCGGAGATACGCAGTATTTT. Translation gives CRASGDTQYF.

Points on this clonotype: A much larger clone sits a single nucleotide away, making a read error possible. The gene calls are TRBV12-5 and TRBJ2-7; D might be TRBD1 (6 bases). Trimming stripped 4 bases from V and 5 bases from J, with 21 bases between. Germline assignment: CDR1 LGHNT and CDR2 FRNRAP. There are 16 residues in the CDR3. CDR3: CASGSPVRTEDHEQYF. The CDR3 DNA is TGTGCTAGTGGTTCCCCCGTCCGGACAGAAGACCACGAGCAGTACTTC.

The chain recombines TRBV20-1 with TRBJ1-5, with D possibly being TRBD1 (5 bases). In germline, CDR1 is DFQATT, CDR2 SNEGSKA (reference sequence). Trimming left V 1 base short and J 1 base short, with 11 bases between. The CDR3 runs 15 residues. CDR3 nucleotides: TGCAGTGCTAGAGCGGCAGGGATGAGCAATCAGCCCCAGCATTTT. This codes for CSARAAGMSNQPQHF.

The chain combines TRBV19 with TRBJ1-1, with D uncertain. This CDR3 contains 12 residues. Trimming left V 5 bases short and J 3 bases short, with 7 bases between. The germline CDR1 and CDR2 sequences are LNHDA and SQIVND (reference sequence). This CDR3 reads CASSWVDTEAFF. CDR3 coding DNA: TGTGCCAGTAGTTGGGTGGACACTGAAGCTTTCTTT. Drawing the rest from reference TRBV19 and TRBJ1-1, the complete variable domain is DGGITQSPKYLFRKEGQNVTLSCEQNLNHDAMYWYRQDPGQGLRLIYYSQIVNDFQKGDIAEGYSVSREKKESFPLTVTSAQKNPTAFYLCASSWVDTEAFFGQGTRLTVV.

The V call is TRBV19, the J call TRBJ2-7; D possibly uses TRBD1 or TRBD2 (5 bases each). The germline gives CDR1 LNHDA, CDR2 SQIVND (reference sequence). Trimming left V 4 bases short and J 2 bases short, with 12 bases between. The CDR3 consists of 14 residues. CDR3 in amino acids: CASSKGMGAYEQYF. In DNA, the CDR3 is TGTGCCAGTAGTAAGGGTATGGGGGCCTACGAGCAGTACTTC.

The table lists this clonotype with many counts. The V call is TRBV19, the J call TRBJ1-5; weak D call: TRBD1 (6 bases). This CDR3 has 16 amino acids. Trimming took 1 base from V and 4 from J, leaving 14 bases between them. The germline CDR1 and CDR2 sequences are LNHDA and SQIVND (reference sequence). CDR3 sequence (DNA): TGTGCCAGTAGTATAGTGTTAGGGGGTGAGAATCAGCCCCAGCATTTT. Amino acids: CASSIVLGGENQPQHF.

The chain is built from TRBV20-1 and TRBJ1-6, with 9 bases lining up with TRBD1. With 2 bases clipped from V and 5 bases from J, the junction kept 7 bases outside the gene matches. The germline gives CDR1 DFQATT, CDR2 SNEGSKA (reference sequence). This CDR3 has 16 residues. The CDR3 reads CSARLRGQGNNSPLHF. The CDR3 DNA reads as TGCAGTGCTAGACTGAGGGGACAGGGTAATAATTCACCCCTCCACTTT.